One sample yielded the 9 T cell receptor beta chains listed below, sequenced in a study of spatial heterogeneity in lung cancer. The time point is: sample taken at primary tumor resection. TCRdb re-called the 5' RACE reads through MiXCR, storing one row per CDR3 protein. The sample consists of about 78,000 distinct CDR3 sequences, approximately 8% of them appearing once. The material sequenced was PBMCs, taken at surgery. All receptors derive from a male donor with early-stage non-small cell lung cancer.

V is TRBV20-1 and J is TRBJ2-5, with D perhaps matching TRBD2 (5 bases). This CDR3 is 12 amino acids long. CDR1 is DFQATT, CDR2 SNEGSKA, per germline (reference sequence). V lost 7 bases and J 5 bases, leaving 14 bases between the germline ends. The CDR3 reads CSGSDQRETQYF. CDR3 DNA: TGCAGTGGCTCGGACCAGCGGGAGACCCAGTACTTC.

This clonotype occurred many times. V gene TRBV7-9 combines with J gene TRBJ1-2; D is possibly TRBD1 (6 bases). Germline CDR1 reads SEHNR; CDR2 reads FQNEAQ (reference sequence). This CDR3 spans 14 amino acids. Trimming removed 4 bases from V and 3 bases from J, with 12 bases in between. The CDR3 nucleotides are TGTGCCAGCAGCTACGGGGGCGGCGACTATGGCTACACCTTC. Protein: CASSYGGGDYGYTF.

CDR3 protein: CASSLGTVHSYNSPLHF. In nucleotides, the CDR3 is TGTGCCAGCAGCCTCGGGACGGTACACTCCTATAATTCACCCCTCCACTTT. V gene TRBV9 combines with J gene TRBJ1-6; D possibly corresponds to TRBD1 (5 bases). The ends were cut back, 4 bases at V and 0 bases at J, with 14 bases in the middle. The CDR3 extends over 17 amino acids. Germline V gene data show CDR1 as SGDLS and CDR2 as YYNGEE.

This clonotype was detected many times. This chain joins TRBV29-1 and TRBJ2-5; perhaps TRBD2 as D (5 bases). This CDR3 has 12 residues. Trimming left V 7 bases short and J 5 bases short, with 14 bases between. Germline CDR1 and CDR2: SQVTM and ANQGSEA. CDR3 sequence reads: CSGSPGFETQYF. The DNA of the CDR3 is TGCAGCGGATCCCCGGGATTTGAGACCCAGTACTTC. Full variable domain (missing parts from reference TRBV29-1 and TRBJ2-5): SAVISQKPSRDICQRGTSLTIQCQVDSQVTMMFWYRQQPGQSLTLIATANQGSEATYESGFVIDKFPISRPNLTFSTLTVSNMSPEDSSIYLCSGSPGFETQYFGPGTRLLVL.

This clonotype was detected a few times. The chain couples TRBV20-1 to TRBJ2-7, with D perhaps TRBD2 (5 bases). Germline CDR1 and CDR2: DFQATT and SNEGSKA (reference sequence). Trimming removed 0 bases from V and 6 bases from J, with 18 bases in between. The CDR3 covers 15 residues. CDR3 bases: TGCAGTGCTAGAGAGGAGGAAGTAGGAGTCCGCGAGCAGTACTTC. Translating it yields CSAREEEVGVREQYF.

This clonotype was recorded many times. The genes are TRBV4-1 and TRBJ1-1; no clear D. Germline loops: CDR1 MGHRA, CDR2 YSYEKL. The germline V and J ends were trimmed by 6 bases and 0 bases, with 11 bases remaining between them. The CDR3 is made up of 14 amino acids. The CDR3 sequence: CASSQTELNTEAFF. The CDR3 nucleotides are TGCGCCAGCAGTCAGACGGAATTGAACACTGAAGCTTTCTTT.

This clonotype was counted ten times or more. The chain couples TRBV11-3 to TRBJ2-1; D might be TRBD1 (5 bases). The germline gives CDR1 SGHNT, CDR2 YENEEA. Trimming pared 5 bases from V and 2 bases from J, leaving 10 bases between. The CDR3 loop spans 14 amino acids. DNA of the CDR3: TGTGCCAGCAGCGTAGGGGAAACCTACAATGAGCAGTTCTTC. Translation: CASSVGETYNEQFF.

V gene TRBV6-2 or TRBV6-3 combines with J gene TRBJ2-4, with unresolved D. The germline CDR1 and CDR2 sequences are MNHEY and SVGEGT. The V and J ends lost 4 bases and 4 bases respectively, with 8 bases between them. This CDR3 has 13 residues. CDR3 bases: TGTGCCAGCAGTTGGAAGACTAAAAACATTCAGTACTTC. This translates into CASSWKTKNIQYF.

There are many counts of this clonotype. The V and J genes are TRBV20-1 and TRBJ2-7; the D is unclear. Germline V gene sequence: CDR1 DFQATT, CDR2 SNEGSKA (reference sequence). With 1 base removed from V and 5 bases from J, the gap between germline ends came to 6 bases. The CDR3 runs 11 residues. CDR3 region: CSARGPHEQYF. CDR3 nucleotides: TGCAGTGCTAGAGGTCCCCACGAGCAGTACTTC.